The T cell receptor (beta chain) under discussion was sequenced for a study of OX40 agonist ivuxolimab in advanced cancers. At the level of the whole study: Ivuxolimab, which targeted the costimulatory receptor OX40 (CD134), was an agonistic, fully human IgG2 monoclonal antibody. Intravenous ivuxolimab was administered to patients every 2 weeks at six dose levels: 0.01, 0.1, 0.3, 1.5, 3 and 10 mg/kg. Among the roughly 50 dose-escalation patients, some 20 had hepatocellular carcinoma, roughly 15 melanoma, 9 renal cell carcinoma and 9 head and neck cancer. The dose-escalation cohort was 82.7% male with a mean age of approximately 60 years, ranging from roughly 20 to 80. Patients were allowed to have had prior anti-PD-1, anti-PD-L1 or anti-CTLA-4 therapy, and 40% of the dose-escalation patients had previously received checkpoint inhibitors. Partial responses occurred in three dose-escalation patients, of whom one had hepatocellular carcinoma and two had cutaneous melanoma. The point of sequencing TCRbeta in the periphery was to test whether ivuxolimab changed TCR sequence diversity and drove clonal T-cell expansion. The paper covers the monotherapy dose-escalation part of the phase I ivuxolimab trial, which included N ≈ 50 patients.

As to this clone: This clone's antigen is unknown. Base quality data are lacking; no much larger clone is found one base away.

V is pruned by 5 bases and J by 0 bases, leaving 3 bases of the junction without a gene match. Counted from cysteine to phenylalanine, this CDR3 has 16 amino acids. Only CDR3 DNA is held: 48 bases, read in frame from base 1. Taken from the germline V gene (reference sequence), the CDR1 and CDR2 loops are SGHNT and YYREEE. Summary of the overall study and its limitations: Low levels of normalized T-cell clonal expansion were also seen in some patients who did not respond. Antigen specificity was not determined for the clonally expanded peripheral T cells. In partial responders in the 0.1-3.0 mg/kg groups, normalized peripheral clonal expansion was found to be among the lowest, especially among CD8+ T cells. After ivuxolimab, expanded clones were on average more numerous among CD8+ T cells than among CD4+ T cells. Clonal expansion of both CD4+ and CD8+ blood T cells was observed from baseline to week 6 at doses 0.1 to 3.0 mg/kg.

The trial excluded patients who had a history of autoimmune disease or were on systemic immunosuppression. Peripheral blood for TCR sequencing was collected from all dose cohorts at baseline, on cycle 4 day 1, and on cycle 7 day 1. Samples came from an open-label, multicenter, first-in-human phase I dose-escalation trial of ivuxolimab. Adults with locally advanced or metastatic melanoma, renal cell, hepatocellular, or head and neck squamous cell carcinoma were enrolled in the trial. Before TCR sequencing, CD4+ and CD8+ T cells were separately sorted from peripheral blood. Genomic DNA was extracted from sorted cells for sequencing of the TCRbeta CDR3 region. The immunoSEQ Assay was used to sequence the TCRbeta CDR3 regions. TCRdb's version of the immuneACCESS table is confined to in-frame rearrangements and falls short of the full clone set. An unresolved V gene accounts for under half of the shortfall where checked; the remainder is of unknown origin. A total of tens of thousands of clones appear in this sample, 85% of them only once. The top ten clones comprise roughly 0.7% of the sample.

The TCR comes from an adult with an advanced solid tumor such as melanoma, head and neck, liver or kidney cancer. The source material was CD4+ or CD8+ T cells sorted from blood, sampled in a trial of the OX40 agonist ivuxolimab. The chain employs TRBV5-4 and TRBJ2-3, with 13 middle bases fitting TRBD2. The DNA sequence is given as TGTGCCAGCAGAGAGACTAGCGGGGGGAGCACAGATACGCAGTATTTT. This translates into CASRETSGGSTDTQYF.